Sequencing of this T cell receptor beta chain was carried out in a study of siplizumab effects on memory and regulatory T cells. A note on this clone: Its specificity is not known.

Method: immunoSEQ multiplex PCR; TCRdb's copy keeps in-frame clones and lacks some. The sample has over 70,000 clones, 95% seen once. This CDR3 comprises 14 residues. Trimming cost V 3 bases and J 4 bases; bases outside gene matches: 2. Germline V gene data show CDR1 as MNHEY and CDR2 as SVGAGI. Study findings and constraints: The drug siplizumab significantly decreased the alloreactive sequences that could be traced to unstimulated CD4+ memory cells.

The chain uses TRBV6-5 and TRBJ1-1; 10 positions match TRBD1. What was sequenced was CD8+ T cells sorted from blood. This receptor was obtained from a human donor in good health. The CDR3 DNA follows: TGTGCCAGCAGTTATAGGACAGGGGGCACTGAAGCTTTCTTT. This translates into CASSYRTGGTEAFF.